The 3 T cell receptor beta chains presented below share a single source sample, sequenced in a study of human T cells and chemical hapten exposure. TCRdb re-called the RACE reads through MiXCR, storing one row per CDR3 protein. The data hold around 34,000 distinct CDR3 sequences, with 6% to 7% observed a single time. As to time point: patch test 1, 2 weeks after DPC sensitization. Treatment here: therapeutic diphenylcyclopropenone sensitization with weekly scalp DPC. Total RNA came from unfractionated whole blood. Material: whole blood, obtained in connection with sensitization to the hapten diphenylcyclopropenone (DPC). The receptors were sampled from a woman under 40 with alopecia areata. Some clones in this sample may be carry-over from other donors' samples.

The chain combines TRBV5-6 with TRBJ2-3; possibly TRBD2 for D (6 bases). V lost 4 bases and J 1 base, leaving 13 bases between the germline ends. This CDR3 spans 15 amino acids. Germline lookup yields CDR1 SGHDT and CDR2 YYEEEE. Here the CDR3 reads CASSSSGWGTDTQYF. In DNA form, the CDR3 reads TGTGCCAGCAGCAGTAGCGGCTGGGGCACAGATACGCAGTATTTT.

This clonotype was detected a few times. V gene TRBV13 combines with J gene TRBJ1-1; D is unclear. Germline V gene sequence: CDR1 PRHDT, CDR2 FYEKMQ (reference sequence). V lost 5 bases and J lost 1, with 14 bases in between. The CDR3 is 15 residues long. CDR3 nucleotides: TGTGCCAGCAGCCTCCCGGGTGTGGGGAACACTGAAGCTTTCTTT. Amino acid sequence: CASSLPGVGNTEAFF.

By share, this clonotype counts as medium-sized (0.01 to 0.1%). The rearrangement joins TRBV5-5 to TRBJ1-1; possible D gene TRBD1, 6 bases. CDR1 is SGHKS and CDR2 is YYEKEE in the germline V gene (reference sequence). The CDR3 is 15 amino acids. The V end was cut by 5 bases, the J end by 2 bases, with 16 bases between. The CDR3 DNA sequence: TGTGCCAGCAGTCCAGGGGCATTGGCAAACACTGAAGCTTTCTTT. Translating it yields CASSPGALANTEAFF.